The 26 T cell receptor beta chains given below trace back to one sample, sequenced in a study of CD8 T cells in Susac syndrome. An input of roughly 0.45 to 1 ug of RNA was subjected to reverse transcription using random hexamers. One entry per CDR3 protein results from TCRdb running MiXCR on the immunoSEQ multiplex PCR reads. Here the sample spans 77,000 or so distinct CDR3 sequences, about 95% being singletons. Material for sequencing was CD8+ T cells from PBMCs. These receptors were collected from a human donor with multiple sclerosis.

The chain recombines TRBV5-1 with TRBJ2-1, with 11 positions matching TRBD2. Looked up from germline, CDR1 is SGHRS and CDR2 is YFSETQ. Trimming cost V 3 bases and J 5 bases; bases outside gene matches: 4. The CDR3 spans 15 residues. CDR3 DNA sequence: TGCGCCAGCAGCTCGGGACTAGCGGAACACAATGAGCAGTTCTTC. Translated: CASSSGLAEHNEQFF.

This rearrangement joins TRBV4-2 to TRBJ2-5; the match to TRBD2 covers 12 bases. V shed 4 bases, J shed 2 bases, and the junction held 8 bases outside the gene matches. The CDR3 is 17 amino acids. CDR1 is LGHNA, CDR2 YNFKEQ, per germline. CDR3 sequence: CASSPVTSGGSQETQYF. Here the CDR3 DNA reads TGTGCCAGCAGCCCTGTGACTAGCGGGGGAAGTCAAGAGACCCAGTACTTC.

The rearrangement uses TRBV29-1 and TRBJ1-2; 8 bases line up with TRBD1. This CDR3 has 12 residues. In germline, CDR1 is SQVTM, CDR2 ANQGSEA. The ends lost 7 bases at V and 5 bases at J; junction bases unmatched: 6. Here the CDR3 reads CSDRTGPYGYTF. CDR3 in DNA: TGCAGCGACCGGACAGGGCCTTATGGCTACACCTTC.

The rearrangement uses TRBV7-6 and TRBJ2-6; no clear D. With 1 base removed from V and 3 bases from J, the gap between germline ends came to 7 bases. In germline, CDR1 is SGHVS, CDR2 FNYEAQ. CDR3 length: 15 residues. CDR3 sequence reads: CASSLDGFGANVLTF. In DNA form, the CDR3 reads TGTGCCAGCAGCTTAGACGGATTTGGGGCCAACGTCCTGACTTTC.

The rearrangement uses TRBV7-2 and TRBJ1-2; D possibly corresponds to TRBD1 (5 bases). In germline, CDR1 is SGHTA, CDR2 FQGNSA. The CDR3 extends over 11 amino acids. The ends were cut back, 9 bases at V and 5 bases at J, with 10 bases in the middle. As DNA, the CDR3 is TGTGCCAGTTTGTGGGGGTATGGCTACACCTTC. Amino acids: CASLWGYGYTF. Drawing the rest from reference TRBV7-2 and TRBJ1-2, the complete variable domain is GAGVSQSPSNKVTEKGKDVELRCDPISGHTALYWYRQSLGQGLEFLIYFQGNSAPDKSGLPSDRFSAERTGGSVSTLTIQRTQQEDSAVYLCASLWGYGYTFGSGTRLTVV.

This clonotype was observed once. The genes are TRBV12-3 or TRBV12-4 and TRBJ2-3, with 7 bases fitting TRBD2. With 5 bases clipped from V and 7 bases from J, the junction kept 3 bases outside the gene matches. This CDR3 comprises 12 residues. CDR3: CASSPSGYTQYF. Written as DNA, the CDR3 is TGTGCCAGCAGTCCTAGCGGCTATACGCAGTATTTT.

The chain is built from TRBV2 and TRBJ2-5, with no clear D. CDR3 length equals 12 residues. Germline V gene data show CDR1 as SNHLY and CDR2 as FYNNEI. V lost 6 bases and J lost 4, with 9 bases in between. The CDR3 nucleotides are TGTGCCAGCAGCCGACTGGGAGAGACCCAGTACTTC. Translated, it gives CASSRLGETQYF.

The CDR3 DNA sequence: TGTGCCAGCACTCTCACAGGGGTTGGGTATGGCTACACCTTC. It codes for CASTLTGVGYGYTF. The rearrangement uses TRBV2 and TRBJ1-2, with 7 positions matching TRBD1. Germline V gene data show CDR1 as SNHLY and CDR2 as FYNNEI. The CDR3 consists of 14 residues. V lost 7 bases to trimming and J lost 5 bases; unmatched junction nucleotides: 10.

The chain uses TRBV6-2 or TRBV6-3 and TRBJ2-4, with D perhaps TRBD2 (6 bases). Germline CDR1 MNHEY, CDR2 SVGEGT. V lost 5 bases and J lost 6, with 8 bases in between. The CDR3 loop spans 12 amino acids. Here the CDR3 reads CASSPGLNIQYF. The CDR3 DNA reads TGTGCCAGCAGTCCGGGACTAAACATTCAGTACTTC.

The chain employs TRBV30 and TRBJ2-7; the D gene is possibly TRBD1 (5 bases). The CDR3 runs to 13 residues. Trimming pared 2 bases from V and 4 bases from J, leaving 12 bases between. Germline loops: CDR1 GTSNPN, CDR2 SVGIG (reference sequence). CDR3 in amino acids: CAWSYIGAYEQYF. For the CDR3, the DNA is TGTGCCTGGAGTTATATAGGGGCTTACGAGCAGTACTTC.

V and J are TRBV6-2 or TRBV6-3 and TRBJ1-1; 12 bases align to TRBD1. Losses at the gene ends were 6 bases for V and 6 bases for J; bases not matched to a gene: 11. In germline, CDR1 is MNHEY, CDR2 SVGEGT. This CDR3 contains 16 residues. The DNA of the CDR3 is TGTGCCAGCAGCTCCGGGACAGGGGGCCCACACTCTGAAGCTTTCTTT. Residues: CASSSGTGGPHSEAFF.

The gene calls are TRBV13 and TRBJ2-5; 7 bases agree with TRBD1. Looked up from germline, CDR1 is PRHDT and CDR2 is FYEKMQ (reference sequence). V lost 4 bases to trimming and J lost 3 bases; unmatched junction nucleotides: 5. This CDR3 has 14 residues. The CDR3 DNA follows: TGTGCCAGCAGCTCCCGGGACAGAGAAGAGACCCAGTACTTC. It is translated as CASSSRDREETQYF. Using reference TRBV13 and TRBJ2-5 for the parts outside the CDR3, the full variable domain is AAGVIQSPRHLIKEKRETATLKCYPIPRHDTVYWYQQGPGQDPQFLISFYEKMQSDKGSIPDRFSAQQFSDYHSELNMSSLELGDSALYFCASSSRDREETQYFGPGTRLLVL.

CDR3 amino acids: CASLGDTQYF. The CDR3 DNA follows: TGTGCCAGCCTCGGAGATACGCAGTATTTT. This sequence joins TRBV11-2 and TRBJ2-3; no firm D call. Trimming took 8 bases from V and 5 from J, leaving 5 bases between them. The length of the CDR3 is 10 residues. Germline CDR1 reads SGHAT; CDR2 reads FQNNGV. Together with reference TRBV11-2 and TRBJ2-3, the CDR3 gives the full variable domain: EAGVAQSPRYKIIEKRQSVAFWCNPISGHATLYWYQQILGQGPKLLIQFQNNGVVDDSQLPKDRFSAERLKGVDSTLKIQPAKLEDSAVYLCASLGDTQYFGPGTRLTVL.

The chain joins TRBV29-1 to TRBJ2-7; 7 positions agree with TRBD1. Trimming took 7 bases from V and 5 from J; bases not matched to a gene: 8. This CDR3 region has 12 residues. CDR1 is SQVTM, CDR2 ANQGSEA, per germline. The CDR3 DNA reads TGCAGCGCCACGGACAGGTTTGACGAGCAGTACTTC. Protein sequence: CSATDRFDEQYF.

This sequence joins TRBV29-1 and TRBJ2-4; 13 nucleotides agree with TRBD2. The V and J ends lost 6 bases and 7 bases, in that order; junction bases with no gene match: 6. CDR1 SQVTM and CDR2 ANQGSEA come from the germline V gene. The CDR3 length is 14 residues. CDR3 sequence reads: CSVILAGGKNIQYF. In DNA, the CDR3 is TGCAGCGTCATACTAGCGGGGGGGAAGAACATTCAGTACTTC.

The sample holds a few counts of this clonotype. The genes are TRBV12-3 or TRBV12-4 and TRBJ1-4; D is unresolved. Deletions cut 3 bases from V and 7 bases from J, with 3 bases between. The CDR3 consists of 11 residues. The CDR3 loop reads CASSFGEKLFF. The CDR3 DNA reads TGTGCCAGCAGTTTTGGTGAAAAACTGTTTTTT.

The J gene is TRBJ2-7, the V gene TRBV29-1; TRBD2 aligns across 9 bases. The V gene end was trimmed by 3 bases and the J gene end by 5 bases; junction bases not matched to a gene: 5. The germline gives CDR1 SQVTM, CDR2 ANQGSEA. The CDR3 runs 13 residues. CDR3 loop: CSVEAGGPHEQYF. Here the CDR3 DNA reads TGCAGCGTTGAGGCGGGGGGGCCCCACGAGCAGTACTTC.

The chain combines TRBV5-4 with TRBJ2-5, with D perhaps TRBD1 (6 bases). Trimming took off 4 bases at V and 3 bases at J, with 16 bases between the two ends. CDR3 length equals 15 residues. Germline V CDR1 and CDR2: SGHNT, YYREEE (reference sequence). The CDR3 sequence: CASSPGTPTKETQYF. Written as DNA, the CDR3 is TGTGCCAGCAGCCCCGGGACACCGACCAAAGAGACCCAGTACTTC.

The chain couples TRBV9 to TRBJ2-7, with D maybe TRBD1 (6 bases). The CDR3 sequence is 15 residues long. Between the trimmed V and J ends, which lost 3 bases and 1 base, there was a span of 14 bases. Germline loops: CDR1 SGDLS, CDR2 YYNGEE. In nucleotides, the CDR3 is TGTGCCAGCAGCGCCACAGGGAGTTCATCCTACGAGCAGTACTTC. Protein sequence: CASSATGSSSYEQYF.

The gene calls are TRBV7-9 and TRBJ2-2; no firm D call. Trimming removed 5 bases at V and 7 bases at J, with 5 bases between. This CDR3 spans 11 amino acids. CDR1 and CDR2 (germline): SEHNR, FQNEAQ (reference sequence). DNA for the CDR3: TGTGCCAGCAGCCCCGGCGGGGAGCTGTTTTTT. Protein sequence: CASSPGGELFF.

This clonotype was seen only once. The chain employs TRBV7-6 and TRBJ2-3; possibly TRBD2 for D (5 bases). V was clipped by 4 bases and J by 6 bases, with 8 bases between them. Germline-derived CDR1 and CDR2 are SGHVS and FNYEAQ. The CDR3 extends over 12 amino acids. The CDR3 here is CASSSKRDTQYF. CDR3 nucleotide sequence: TGTGCCAGCAGCTCTAAGCGGGATACGCAGTATTTT.

This clonotype turned up a few times. V and J are TRBV6-2 or TRBV6-3 and TRBJ2-7; D remains unclear. The germline V and J ends were trimmed by 5 bases and 3 bases, with 8 bases remaining between them. Germline assignment: CDR1 MNHEY and CDR2 SVGEGT. The CDR3 is 12 residues long. CDR3 DNA sequence: TGTGCCAGCAGTGGAATAGACTACGAGCAGTACTTC. Residues: CASSGIDYEQYF.

V and J are TRBV6-5 and TRBJ2-7, with TRBD2 matching over 13 bases. J lost 5 bases, V lost 5 bases, and 3 bases had no gene match. Germline CDR1 is MNHEY and CDR2 is SVGAGI. The CDR3 totals 14 residues. The CDR3 bases are TGTGCCAGCAGTCAGACTAGCGGGGGGAACGAGCAGTACTTC. Amino acid sequence: CASSQTSGGNEQYF.

The chain links TRBV3-1 to TRBJ1-2; D gene unclear. The CDR3 runs to 17 residues. Germline-derived CDR1 and CDR2 are LGHDT and YNNKEL (reference sequence). Between the trimmed V and J ends, which lost 0 bases and 3 bases, there was a span of 17 bases. CDR3 in DNA: TGTGCCAGCAGCCAAGAAGTCCGGACCGAGGTATACTATGGCTACACCTTC. Translation gives CASSQEVRTEVYYGYTF.

This chain uses TRBV29-1 with TRBJ2-3, with D perhaps TRBD2 (6 bases). The ends were cut back, 0 bases at V and 0 bases at J, with 13 bases in the middle. Germline V CDR1 and CDR2: SQVTM, ANQGSEA. This CDR3 contains 16 residues. The CDR3 coding sequence is TGCAGCGTTGAAGATCTTAGCGGAGTTAGCACAGATACGCAGTATTTT. Protein: CSVEDLSGVSTDTQYF.

The V call is TRBV9, the J call TRBJ2-3; D perhaps matches TRBD1 (5 bases). Looked up from germline, CDR1 is SGDLS and CDR2 is YYNGEE. CDR3 length equals 14 residues. V was pared by 0 bases and J by 3 bases, with 8 bases between. The CDR3 sequence: CASSVVGRTDTQYF. In DNA form, the CDR3 reads TGTGCCAGCAGCGTAGTGGGGCGGACAGATACGCAGTATTTT.